Reported below is one T cell receptor (beta chain). Its antigen is undetermined. These data come from a study of T cell responses to AZD1222 COVID-19 vaccine. About the study: Some second doses came at about 4 weeks and others at about 12 weeks; these were pooled. Study results and caveats: Samples come after the peak T cell response, not at day 14. A reported finding is that nearly half of spike-specific TCRs target unmutated variant regions. Just a handful of people given AZD1222 tested seropositive at baseline.

Assay: immunoSEQ multiplex PCR; the TCRdb copy retains only in-frame clones and omits some. The data show some 170,000 clones, around 94% seen once. The CDR3 is 14 residues long. The V end was cut by 6 bases, the J end by 8 bases, with 15 bases between. The germline CDR1 and CDR2 sequences are SGHKS and YYEKEE (reference sequence). The chain combines TRBV5-5 with TRBJ1-6, with D possibly matching TRBD1 (6 bases). This clonotype originated in an adult in good health. The sample was peripheral blood, taken on day 0 of AZD1222 vaccination. The CDR3 protein is CASNFGQLDSPLHF. In nucleotides, the CDR3 is TGTGCCAGCAACTTCGGACAGTTGGATTCACCCCTCCACTTT. Using reference TRBV5-5 and TRBJ1-6 for the parts outside the CDR3, the full variable domain is DAGVTQSPTHLIKTRGQQVTLRCSPISGHKSVSWYQQVLGQGPQFIFQYYEKEERGRGNFPDRFSARQFPNYSSELNVNALLLGDSALYLCASNFGQLDSPLHFGNGTRLTVT.